The 21 T cell receptor beta chains below were found in one sample sequenced in a study of T cell responses to AZD1222 COVID-19 vaccine. This table comes from immunoSEQ multiplex PCR, and its TCRdb copy is limited to in-frame clones, with some not included. The sample has 90,000 to 130,000 clones; approximately 86% are singletons. Source: peripheral blood, taken on day 0 of AZD1222 vaccination. These receptors originate from an adult in good health.

J is TRBJ2-2 and V is TRBV3-1 (or the pseudogene TRBV3-2), with 9 bases fitting TRBD1. Germline values: CDR1 LGHDT, CDR2 YNNKEL (reference sequence). This CDR3 has 17 residues. J gave up 5 bases and V 1 base, and 8 bases lay outside the gene matches. The CDR3 bases are TGTGCCAGCAGCCAAGGCCGGGACAGGGAGAGGACCGGGGAGCTGTTTTTT. Its protein is CASSQGRDRERTGELFF.

The gene calls are TRBV2 and TRBJ1-2, with D unresolved. The V end was cut by 2 bases, the J end by 6 bases, with 16 bases between. CDR3 length: 15 residues. CDR1 and CDR2 (germline): SNHLY, FYNNEI. CDR3 residues: CASSESRGKMDGYTF. The CDR3 DNA reads as TGTGCCAGCAGTGAAAGCCGGGGTAAAATGGATGGCTACACCTTC.

The rearrangement uses TRBV18 and TRBJ2-7, with TRBD1 matching 10 bases. V dropped 3 bases and J dropped 2; count of bases not matched to a gene: 4. The CDR3 loop spans 15 amino acids. Germline assignment: CDR1 KGHSH and CDR2 LQKENI. CDR3: CASSPSTGGTYEQYF. CDR3 DNA: TGTGCCAGCTCACCCTCGACAGGGGGCACCTACGAGCAGTACTTC.

The CDR3 spells CASSIRRGGLYGYTF. Written as DNA, the CDR3 is TGTGCCAGTAGTATTCGCAGGGGGGGCTTATATGGCTACACCTTC. This chain connects TRBV19 to TRBJ1-2, with TRBD1 matching 7 bases. J was trimmed by 5 bases and V by 3 bases; bases with no gene match: 9. The CDR3 covers 15 residues. Germline V CDR1 and CDR2: LNHDA, SQIVND (reference sequence). The full variable domain, rest sourced from reference TRBV19 and TRBJ1-2, is DGGITQSPKYLFRKEGQNVTLSCEQNLNHDAMYWYRQDPGQGLRLIYYSQIVNDFQKGDIAEGYSVSREKKESFPLTVTSAQKNPTAFYLCASSIRRGGLYGYTFGSGTRLTVV.

This clone was detected once. V is TRBV14 and J is TRBJ2-5; 7 nucleotides agree with TRBD1. V shed 3 bases and J 5 bases; nucleotides not matched to a gene: 3. CDR1 SGHDN and CDR2 FVKESK come from the germline V gene. This CDR3 comprises 13 residues. The CDR3 protein is CASSQQQGETQYF. Here the CDR3 DNA reads TGTGCCAGCAGCCAGCAACAGGGGGAGACCCAGTACTTC.

This chain joins TRBV5-4 and TRBJ1-1, with 7 bases identical to TRBD1. The CDR3 has 14 amino acids. Trimming at V came to 0 bases and at J to 3 bases, leaving 2 bases not matched to a gene. Germline V gene sequence: CDR1 SGHNT, CDR2 YYREEE (reference sequence). For the CDR3, the DNA is TGTGCCAGCAGCTTGGCAGGGGGGGACACTGAAGCTTTCTTT. Protein product: CASSLAGGDTEAFF.

V is TRBV6-5 and J is TRBJ1-5; D is unresolved. The CDR3 has 13 residues. Germline lookup yields CDR1 MNHEY and CDR2 SVGAGI. V lost 6 bases and J lost 0, with 6 bases in between. The CDR3 loop reads CASRITSNQPQHF. DNA of the CDR3: TGTGCCAGCAGGATTACTAGCAATCAGCCCCAGCATTTT.

The chain employs TRBV13 and TRBJ1-3; D remains unclear. The CDR3 runs 12 residues. CDR1 and CDR2 (germline): PRHDT, FYEKMQ (reference sequence). Trimming removed 5 bases at V and 8 bases at J, with 10 bases between. CDR3 sequence (DNA): TGTGCCAGCAGCAAGAACTTTGACACCATATATTTT. Translating gives CASSKNFDTIYF.

The genes are TRBV6-5 and TRBJ2-3; 7 bases map to TRBD1. The CDR3 is 15 amino acids. Unmatched junction bases numbered 5, after V lost 4 bases and J lost 1 base. Germline V gene data show CDR1 as MNHEY and CDR2 as SVGAGI. Written as DNA, the CDR3 is TGTGCCAGCAGTTTAGGGGGCGCAGGCACAGATACGCAGTATTTT. Translated, it gives CASSLGGAGTDTQYF.

This rearrangement joins TRBV12-3 or TRBV12-4 to TRBJ2-3; 8 bases fit TRBD1. There are 13 residues in the CDR3. V dropped 3 bases and J dropped 14; count of bases not matched to a gene: 10. CDR3 sequence: CASSFLRGLQAYF. The CDR3 coding sequence is TGTGCCAGCAGTTTTCTCAGGGGGCTTCAGGCGTATTTT.

The chain recombines TRBV7-2 with TRBJ2-3, with D tentatively TRBD1 (5 bases). Trimming removed 1 base at V and 0 bases at J, with 5 bases between. The CDR3 contains 14 residues. From germline, CDR1 is SGHTA and CDR2 FQGNSA. The CDR3 loop reads CASSLDRSTDTQYF. The CDR3 DNA follows: TGTGCCAGCAGCTTAGACAGGAGCACAGATACGCAGTATTTT.

The gene calls are TRBV5-4 and TRBJ2-5, with 10 bases that match TRBD2. The CDR3 spans 14 residues. CDR1 and CDR2 (germline): SGHNT, YYREEE (reference sequence). Trimming at V came to 4 bases and at J to 4 bases, leaving 4 bases not matched to a gene. Written as DNA, the CDR3 is TGTGCCAGCAGCCCAGCGGGGGGGGTAGAGACCCAGTACTTC. It encodes CASSPAGGVETQYF.

The chain carries TRBV2 and TRBJ2-3; the match to TRBD2 covers 8 bases. The V gene end was trimmed by 1 base and the J gene end by 1 base; junction bases not matched to a gene: 7. The V gene's germline CDR1 is SNHLY and CDR2 FYNNEI. The CDR3 spans 17 residues. The CDR3, as DNA: TGTGCCAGCAGTGAAGGGGGACTAGTTAGAGGCACAGATACGCAGTATTTT. Amino acid sequence: CASSEGGLVRGTDTQYF.

The rearrangement joins TRBV7-3 to TRBJ2-2; TRBD1 is a possible D gene (5 bases). The CDR3 sequence is 16 residues long. The V gene lost 1 base and the J gene lost 5 bases, with 14 bases spanning the gap. Germline V lookup: CDR1 SGHTA, CDR2 FQGTGA. The CDR3 is CASSLIGQGGTGELFF. The DNA of the CDR3 is TGTGCCAGCAGCTTAATCGGGCAGGGTGGGACCGGGGAGCTGTTTTTT.

The CDR3 nucleotides are TGTGCCAGCACCATAGGAGGGGGCGCGGGCACTGAAGCTTTCTTT. Translated, it gives CASTIGGGAGTEAFF. The V gene is TRBV28, the J gene TRBJ1-1; 7 nucleotides agree with TRBD1. The CDR3 is 15 residues long. Germline CDR1 and CDR2: MDHEN and SYDVKM. The V gene end was trimmed by 7 bases and the J gene end by 4 bases; junction bases not matched to a gene: 12.

The gene calls are TRBV10-3 and TRBJ1-1; D remains ambiguous. The length of the CDR3 is 13 residues. The germline CDR1 and CDR2 sequences are ENHRY and SYGVKD. Trimming removed 7 bases from V and 4 bases from J, with 13 bases in between. In nucleotides, the CDR3 is TGTGCCATCAAGTCCCCGGGCGGCACTGAAGCTTTCTTT. Amino acids: CAIKSPGGTEAFF.

V and J are TRBV11-2 and TRBJ2-7; weak D call: TRBD1 (6 bases). V was cut by 5 bases and J by 5 bases, with 16 bases left in between. The CDR3 sequence is 14 residues long. The germline V gene encodes CDR1 SGHAT and CDR2 FQNNGV. CDR3 sequence (DNA): TGTGCCAGCAGCCCCTCACAGGGCCCCCACGAGCAGTACTTC. Translation gives CASSPSQGPHEQYF.

The CDR3 sequence: CASSLGGGSYGYTF. Here the CDR3 DNA reads TGCGCCAGCAGCTTGGGAGGGGGTAGCTATGGCTACACCTTC. This rearrangement joins TRBV5-1 to TRBJ1-2; weak D call: TRBD1 (6 bases). The ends were cut back, 0 bases at V and 4 bases at J, with 10 bases in the middle. Germline V gene lookup returns CDR1 SGHRS and CDR2 YFSETQ. The CDR3 is 14 amino acids.

The DNA of the CDR3 is TGCGCCAGCAGCCAAGAATCAAGGGATACGCAGTATTTT. Its protein is CASSQESRDTQYF. The chain uses TRBV4-1 and TRBJ2-3; D gene ambiguous. Germline CDR1 reads MGHRA; CDR2 reads YSYEKL. The ends were cut back, 0 bases at V and 6 bases at J, with 7 bases in the middle. The CDR3 extends over 13 amino acids.

The rearrangement links TRBV3-1 (or the pseudogene TRBV3-2) to TRBJ1-5; D remains unclear. The CDR3 consists of 15 residues. V was shortened by 4 bases and J by 4 bases, with 14 bases between the two germline ends. CDR1 is LGHDT, CDR2 YNNKEL, per germline (reference sequence). CDR3 loop: CASSPDTTSNQPQHF. CDR3 DNA sequence: TGTGCCAGCAGCCCAGACACGACTAGTAATCAGCCCCAGCATTTT.

The chain links TRBV4-2 to TRBJ2-5; 9 nucleotides agree with TRBD2. The germline gives CDR1 LGHNA, CDR2 YNFKEQ. The CDR3 runs 14 residues. Unmatched junction bases numbered 5, after V lost 4 bases and J lost 5 bases. CDR3 nucleotides: TGTGCCAGCAGCCGTCGGACTAGCGAGGAGACCCAGTACTTC. The encoded protein is CASSRRTSEETQYF.